The sequence of this T cell receptor beta chain was determined in a study of cytomegalovirus exposure and HLA in healthy donors. Study context: In a later analysis, the roughly 110 validation repertoires were reported to have used the same platform as the roughly 730 first-cohort repertoires.

Findings of the study overall: Cytomegalovirus-associated status was assigned to approximately 160 TCR beta chains. Reports showed the classifier diagnosing cytomegalovirus status with high specificity and sensitivity. Most sequenced TCRs were rare (though some public TCRs occurred in many donors).

Comment on this clone: Its specificity is unknown.

This CDR3 spans 13 amino acids. The ends were cut back, 2 bases at V and 1 base at J, with 5 bases in the middle. The germline V gene has CDR1 SGHNT and CDR2 YENEEA. The protocol was immunoSEQ multiplex PCR, while the TCRdb copy is restricted to in-frame clones and leaves out a portion. The repertoire holds 200,000 to 300,000 clones, with approximately 83% as singletons. Sequencing used PBMCs. The source of this sequence is a woman in her thirties in good health and CMV-seropositive. V and J are TRBV11-3 and TRBJ2-5; D call uncertain. The CDR3 reads CASSLLAQETQYF. In nucleotides, the CDR3 is TGTGCCAGCAGCTTATTGGCCCAAGAGACCCAGTACTTC.